Listed below are T cell receptor beta chains from one sample, sequenced in a study of blood T cell repertoires in COVID-19. Profiling relied on immunoSEQ multiplex PCR, and the TCRdb table lists in-frame clones only, not all of them. The sample has about 150,000 clones; about 85% are singletons. The sequenced sample consisted of peripheral blood. All receptors come from a woman in her fifties or sixties with COVID-19, enrolled during active disease. Each CDR3 is given without its conserved first and last residue. A D gene is named only where the DNA matches it firmly.

v_call: TRBV11-2
j_call: TRBJ1-2
d_call: NA
cdr3_aa: ASSPGLHYGYT

v_call: TRBV27
j_call: TRBJ1-5
d_call: TRBD1
cdr3_aa: ASSLFQGASNQPQH

v_call: TRBV19
j_call: TRBJ2-1
d_call: TRBD2
cdr3_aa: ASVTSGSHNEQF

v_call: TRBV19
j_call: TRBJ2-3
d_call: TRBD2
cdr3_aa: ASSGLAGGEDTQY

v_call: TRBV7-8
j_call: TRBJ1-5
d_call: NA
cdr3_aa: ASSLTGPYQPQH

v_call: TRBV6-5
j_call: TRBJ1-2
d_call: TRBD1
cdr3_aa: ASRTGQGDYGYT

v_call: TRBV27
j_call: TRBJ1-6
d_call: NA
cdr3_aa: ASSPRTGNSPLH

v_call: TRBV9
j_call: TRBJ1-2
d_call: NA
cdr3_aa: ASSPIVGSYGYT

v_call: TRBV19
j_call: TRBJ2-5
d_call: NA
cdr3_aa: ASRPPGKTQY

v_call: TRBV6-5
j_call: TRBJ1-1
d_call: NA
cdr3_aa: ASSYWERPNTEAF

v_call: TRBV6-1
j_call: TRBJ1-2
d_call: NA
cdr3_aa: ASSEVQAPPNYGYT

v_call: TRBV30
j_call: TRBJ1-4
d_call: TRBD1
cdr3_aa: AWSPGTGLREKLF

v_call: TRBV29-1
j_call: TRBJ2-6
d_call: NA
cdr3_aa: SVGHRGANVLT

v_call: TRBV10-2
j_call: TRBJ1-1
d_call: NA
cdr3_aa: ASSEGRGNTEAF

v_call: TRBV18
j_call: TRBJ1-5
d_call: TRBD1
cdr3_aa: ASSPNRGRDQPQH

v_call: TRBV7-9
j_call: TRBJ1-4
d_call: NA
cdr3_aa: ASSLEGGTAANEKLF

v_call: TRBV5-1
j_call: TRBJ1-1
d_call: TRBD1
cdr3_aa: ASRPTGGAGNTEAF

v_call: TRBV7-8
j_call: TRBJ2-7
d_call: TRBD2
cdr3_aa: ASSSQGLAGASEQY

v_call: TRBV18
j_call: TRBJ1-2
d_call: NA
cdr3_aa: ASSQETRSVYGYT

v_call: TRBV6-5
j_call: TRBJ2-3
d_call: TRBD1
cdr3_aa: ASSFTGQGAATQY

v_call: TRBV10-3
j_call: TRBJ2-1
d_call: TRBD1
cdr3_aa: AISGTGNNEQF

v_call: TRBV29-1
j_call: TRBJ1-4
d_call: NA
cdr3_aa: SVEDRSATNEKLF

v_call: TRBV7-8
j_call: TRBJ1-2
d_call: TRBD1
cdr3_aa: ASSPGQGAGYNYGYT

v_call: TRBV2
j_call: TRBJ2-1
d_call: TRBD2
cdr3_aa: ASGTGTRGNEQF

v_call: TRBV27
j_call: TRBJ1-1
d_call: NA
cdr3_aa: ASSLLGRATEAF

v_call: TRBV25-1
j_call: TRBJ1-6
d_call: NA
cdr3_aa: ASSVGRPYNSPLH

v_call: TRBV7-3
j_call: TRBJ1-1
d_call: NA
cdr3_aa: ASSIDSNTEAF

v_call: TRBV7-2
j_call: TRBJ1-3
d_call: TRBD1
cdr3_aa: ASSLAHRGQSGNTIY

v_call: TRBV2
j_call: TRBJ1-5
d_call: TRBD1
cdr3_aa: ASSGKRPPGQGEQPQH

v_call: TRBV29-1
j_call: TRBJ2-1
d_call: TRBD2
cdr3_aa: SVRLAGIYNEQF

v_call: TRBV14
j_call: TRBJ1-2
d_call: NA
cdr3_aa: ASSEQRRGDLYGYT

v_call: TRBV4-1
j_call: TRBJ1-5
d_call: TRBD1
cdr3_aa: ASSQDGQGSNQPQH

v_call: TRBV5-1
j_call: TRBJ1-2
d_call: TRBD1
cdr3_aa: ASSSDRVDGYT

v_call: TRBV19
j_call: TRBJ1-2
d_call: TRBD1
cdr3_aa: ASSPPGGNGYT

v_call: TRBV9
j_call: TRBJ1-1
d_call: NA
cdr3_aa: ASSVGRGSDTEAF

v_call: TRBV5-1
j_call: TRBJ1-4
d_call: TRBD1
cdr3_aa: ASSLTGATTNEKLF

v_call: TRBV30
j_call: TRBJ1-3
d_call: NA
cdr3_aa: AWSGQVGNTIY

v_call: TRBV18
j_call: TRBJ1-1
d_call: NA
cdr3_aa: ASSPTRGNTEAF

v_call: TRBV12-5
j_call: TRBJ2-1
d_call: NA
cdr3_aa: ASGLRDEQF

v_call: TRBV27
j_call: TRBJ2-1
d_call: NA
cdr3_aa: ASSQGVSHNEQF

v_call: TRBV6-5
j_call: TRBJ1-2
d_call: TRBD1
cdr3_aa: ASNSGQGTGYT

v_call: TRBV7-6
j_call: TRBJ1-1
d_call: TRBD1
cdr3_aa: ASSLDPGQGNTEAF

v_call: TRBV6-5
j_call: TRBJ1-5
d_call: NA
cdr3_aa: ASSSTGQAQPQH

v_call: TRBV7-9
j_call: TRBJ2-7
d_call: NA
cdr3_aa: ASSLKGPAYEQY

v_call: TRBV29-1
j_call: TRBJ2-5
d_call: TRBD2
cdr3_aa: SETSGRQETQY

v_call: TRBV5-6
j_call: TRBJ2-2
d_call: NA
cdr3_aa: ASSLGQNTGELF

v_call: TRBV6-5
j_call: TRBJ1-1
d_call: NA
cdr3_aa: ASSYWRENTEAF

v_call: TRBV5-8
j_call: TRBJ2-5
d_call: NA
cdr3_aa: ASSPSGGPETQY

v_call: TRBV5-8
j_call: TRBJ2-1
d_call: NA
cdr3_aa: ASRRGQLSSYNEQF

v_call: TRBV7-3
j_call: TRBJ1-1
d_call: TRBD1
cdr3_aa: ASSLGTGNTEAF

v_call: TRBV5-1
j_call: TRBJ1-5
d_call: NA
cdr3_aa: ASSLSEVPINQPQH

v_call: TRBV4-2
j_call: TRBJ1-5
d_call: NA
cdr3_aa: ASSQMEGSGYDQPQH

v_call: TRBV9
j_call: TRBJ1-1
d_call: NA
cdr3_aa: ASSVVANTEAF

v_call: TRBV5-1
j_call: TRBJ2-5
d_call: NA
cdr3_aa: ASSPRRQETQY